These 32 T cell receptor beta chains share one sample of origin, sequenced in a study of blood T cells in healthy people across ages (dated by TCRdb to the mid-2010s). The library was obtained by 5' RACE. The second PCR ran for about 7 to 11 cycles and used a J-beta primer mix along with a sample-barcoded 5' primer. TCRdb took the public reads, trimmed them with fastp at Q25, ran MiXCR for clone calling and kept in-frame beta chains. CDR3 protein duplicates are merged, each entry listing the most common genes and DNA. For this sample the table gives approximately 2,000,000 distinct CDR3 sequences, of which more than 35% were detected only once. The ten most abundant clones make up under 25% of the sample. Sequenced: blood. The receptor set was obtained from a human donor in good health.

As to this clonotype: A junction end diverges from the germline sequence, so it may reflect a read error. The chain joins TRBV5-1 to TRBJ2-3; D gene uncertain. CDR3 length: 15 residues. CDR1 SGHRS and CDR2 YFSETQ come from the germline V gene. CDR3 region: CASSLGVSDTDTQYF. The CDR3 bases are TGCGCCAGCAGTTTGGGTGTGTCGGACACAGATACGCAGTATTTT. The whole variable domain, filled in from reference TRBV5-1 and TRBJ2-3, reads KAGVTQTPRYLIKTRGQQVTLSCSPISGHRSVSWYQQTPGQGLQFLFEYFSETQRNKGNFPGRFSGRQFSNSRSEMNVSTLELGDSALYLCASSLGVSDTDTQYFGPGTRLTVL.

This clonotype was counted between two and nine times. V gene TRBV7-9 combines with J gene TRBJ2-1; tentative D call: TRBD2 (7 bases). The germline CDR1 and CDR2 sequences are SEHNR and FQNEAQ (reference sequence). V was cut by 7 bases and J by 8 bases, with 24 bases left in between. The CDR3 is 16 residues long. The CDR3 loop is CASILSFPGGRDEQFF. The CDR3 bases are TGTGCCAGCATCTTGTCTTTCCCGGGGGGCCGGGATGAGCAGTTCTTC.

This clonotype was counted a few times. This chain links TRBV5-1 with TRBJ2-3; TRBD2 might be the D (5 bases). This CDR3 region has 18 residues. The ends were cut back, 3 bases at V and 0 bases at J, with 20 bases in the middle. Per germline, CDR1 SGHRS and CDR2 YFSETQ. The CDR3 here is CASSYTSTPPGSTDTQYF. Written as DNA, the CDR3 is TGCGCCAGCAGCTATACCAGCACCCCCCCGGGAAGCACAGATACGCAGTATTTT.

The chain has TRBV9 and TRBJ2-5, with D unresolved. This CDR3 spans 13 amino acids. V was shortened by 0 bases and J by 5 bases, with 8 bases between the two germline ends. CDR1 and CDR2 (germline): SGDLS, YYNGEE. In DNA, the CDR3 is TGTGCCAGCAGCGTAGGAGGAACGGAGACCCAGTACTTC. Translating it yields CASSVGGTETQYF.

On this clonotype itself: The junction does not match germline at one end; this may be a read error. The V call is TRBV6-1, the J call TRBJ1-2; D is uncertain. The CDR3 contains 14 residues. Looked up from germline, CDR1 is MNHNS and CDR2 is SASEGT. Here the CDR3 reads CASREGQANYGYTF. CDR3 nucleotide sequence: TGTGCCAGCAGGGAAGGCCAGGCTAACTATGGCTACACCTTC.

The chain links TRBV2 to TRBJ2-1, with TRBD1 identical over 8 bases. The CDR3 loop spans 15 amino acids. Germline CDR1 reads SNHLY; CDR2 reads FYNNEI. V dropped 6 bases and J dropped 1; count of bases not matched to a gene: 5. The CDR3 DNA follows: TGTGCCAGCAGGGGAAGGACAGGGTCCTACAATGAGCAGTTCTTC. This encodes CASRGRTGSYNEQFF.

This rearrangement joins TRBV5-1 to TRBJ2-1; 7 nucleotides match TRBD1. The length of the CDR3 is 19 residues. Germline CDR1 SGHRS, CDR2 YFSETQ. V was pared by 4 bases and J by 3 bases, with 19 bases of the junction left unmatched. The CDR3 region is CASSPRPNLDRAGYNEQFF. The CDR3 DNA sequence: TGCGCCAGCAGCCCCCGACCGAACTTAGACAGGGCAGGCTACAATGAGCAGTTCTTC. Supplemented by reference TRBV5-1 and TRBJ2-1, the full variable domain reads KAGVTQTPRYLIKTRGQQVTLSCSPISGHRSVSWYQQTPGQGLQFLFEYFSETQRNKGNFPGRFSGRQFSNSRSEMNVSTLELGDSALYLCASSPRPNLDRAGYNEQFFGPGTRLTVL.

The chain employs TRBV7-2 and TRBJ2-1, with 10 positions matching TRBD2. There are 14 residues in the CDR3. Per the germline V gene, CDR1 is SGHTA and CDR2 is FQGNSA. Unmatched junction bases numbered 5, after V lost 6 bases and J lost 6 bases. The DNA for the CDR3 is TGTGCCAGCAGACAAGCGGGGGGGGGCAATGAGCAGTTCTTC. As protein: CASRQAGGGNEQFF.

The chain joins TRBV4-3 to TRBJ1-1; tentatively, D is TRBD1 (5 bases). This CDR3 is built from 16 residues. Deletions cut 1 base from V and 5 bases from J, with 17 bases between. Germline V gene lookup returns CDR1 LGHNA and CDR2 YSLEER. In nucleotides, the CDR3 is TGCGCCAGCAGCCAAGGGGACGCGGGGGGTTATACTGAAGCTTTCTTT. Translating gives CASSQGDAGGYTEAFF.

The rearrangement links TRBV4-3 to TRBJ2-5, with 7 bases matching TRBD2. Germline V gene sequence: CDR1 LGHNA, CDR2 YSLEER. This CDR3 comprises 16 residues. V shed 4 bases, J shed 2 bases, and the junction held 10 bases outside the gene matches. For the CDR3, the DNA is TGCGCCAGCAGCCTAGCTTTTTGGGGGGGGCAAGAGACCCAGTACTTC. Its translation: CASSLAFWGGQETQYF.

The chain employs TRBV7-2 and TRBJ2-1; the D gene is possibly TRBD1 (6 bases). CDR3 length: 15 amino acids. Between the trimmed V and J ends, which lost 1 base and 3 bases, there was a span of 10 bases. The germline V gene has CDR1 SGHTA and CDR2 FQGNSA. DNA of the CDR3: TGTGCCAGCAGCTTAGGTATAGGGGGCTACAATGAGCAGTTCTTC. Translating gives CASSLGIGGYNEQFF.

This clonotype was seen only once. A read error may account for a junction end that differs from germline. The chain recombines TRBV9 with TRBJ2-7; TRBD2 agrees at 14 bases. Germline V gives CDR1 SGDLS, CDR2 YYNGEE. CDR3 size: 15 residues. The CDR3, as DNA: TGTGCCAGCAGCTCCGGGACTAGCGGGGGATACGAGCAGCACTTC. This gives the protein CASSSGTSGGYEQHF.

This clonotype was counted only a few times. The chain uses TRBV12-3 or TRBV12-4 and TRBJ2-5; D remains unclear. Trimming pared 3 bases from V and 1 base from J, leaving 9 bases between. This CDR3 region has 14 residues. The CDR3 protein is CASSFSGSQETQYF. In DNA, the CDR3 is TGTGCCAGCAGTTTCTCCGGGTCCCAAGAGACCCAGTACTTC.

The V call is TRBV7-2, the J call TRBJ2-1, with 8 bases matching TRBD1. The CDR3 is 16 amino acids. V trimming: 5 bases; J trimming: 4 bases; junction bases outside the gene matches: 10. The germline V gene has CDR1 SGHTA and CDR2 FQGNSA. CDR3 DNA sequence: TGTGCCAGCAGCCCTTGGACAGGGAGGAGGTACAATGAGCAGTTCTTC. It codes for CASSPWTGRRYNEQFF.

CDR3 loop: CSASGLAGAVPQYF. For the CDR3, the DNA is TGCAGTGCTAGTGGACTAGCGGGGGCTGTTCCGCAGTACTTC. The chain carries TRBV20-1 and TRBJ2-4; 13 bases line up with TRBD2. The junction had 9 bases not matched to a gene; V was cut back by 3 bases and J by 13 bases. Germline V lookup: CDR1 DFQATT, CDR2 SNEGSKA (reference sequence). The CDR3 has 14 residues.

The chain recombines TRBV3-1 with TRBJ2-7; TRBD2 is a possible D gene (5 bases). Trimming left V 0 bases short and J 7 bases short, with 13 bases between. CDR3 length: 14 amino acids. CDR1 LGHDT and CDR2 YNNKEL come from the germline V gene (reference sequence). Here the CDR3 reads CASSQENRLREQYF. The CDR3 DNA reads as TGTGCCAGCAGCCAAGAAAACAGACTAAGGGAGCAGTACTTC.

Only one count was recorded for this clonotype. The chain joins TRBV10-3 to TRBJ1-3; D gene uncertain. The CDR3 length is 17 residues. The germline gives CDR1 ENHRY, CDR2 SYGVKD. V was trimmed by 2 bases and J by 1 base, leaving 15 bases between them. This chain's CDR3 is CAISEMAISPSGNTIYF. For the CDR3, the DNA is TGTGCCATCAGTGAGATGGCCATTTCGCCTTCTGGAAACACCATATATTTT.

The rearrangement joins TRBV24-1 to TRBJ2-1; no clear D gene. With 0 bases removed from V and 11 bases from J, the gap between germline ends came to 7 bases. Germline-derived CDR1 and CDR2 are KGHDR and SFDVKD. The CDR3 is made up of 12 amino acids. The CDR3 protein is CATSDLRDQQFF. CDR3 in DNA: TGTGCCACCAGTGATTTGAGGGATCAGCAGTTCTTC.

CDR3 DNA: TGTGCCAGCAGTCCACCTTTGCCCAGTGAGACCCAGTACTTC. Its protein is CASSPPLPSETQYF. The chain has TRBV28 and TRBJ2-5; D is undetermined. The V end was cut by 5 bases, the J end by 5 bases, with 15 bases between. The CDR3 is 14 residues long. Germline V lookup: CDR1 MDHEN, CDR2 SYDVKM.

This clonotype has only a few counts. The chain combines TRBV12-3 or TRBV12-4 with TRBJ2-3; 15 nucleotides match TRBD2. V gave up 6 bases and J gave up 0 bases; unmatched junction bases: 4. This CDR3 contains 17 residues. The CDR3 coding sequence is TGTGCCAGCAGGGGGGGACTAGCGGGGGGAAGCACAGATACGCAGTATTTT. Protein sequence: CASRGGLAGGSTDTQYF.

The sample holds a few counts of this clonotype. The chain combines TRBV27 with TRBJ1-1; D not certain. The CDR3 is 14 amino acids. Germline-derived CDR1 and CDR2 are MNHEY and SMNVEV (reference sequence). V dropped 3 bases and J dropped 4 bases, with 12 bases sitting between them. CDR3: CASSFDSLGTEAFF. The CDR3 DNA sequence: TGTGCCAGCAGTTTTGACTCCCTGGGCACTGAAGCTTTCTTT.

This clonotype appeared many times. CDR3 DNA: TGCAGTGCTCCACGGGGGGGATCAGCGGGTAACATTCAGTACTTC. It yields the protein CSAPRGGSAGNIQYF. This chain joins TRBV20-1 and TRBJ2-4, with 8 bases identical to TRBD2. V lost 5 bases, J lost 7 bases, and 13 bases stayed unmatched. The CDR3 loop spans 15 amino acids. Germline values: CDR1 DFQATT, CDR2 SNEGSKA (reference sequence).

The chain recombines TRBV20-1 with TRBJ2-4; possibly TRBD1 for D (6 bases). Germline lookup yields CDR1 DFQATT and CDR2 SNEGSKA (reference sequence). The CDR3 is 11 amino acids. The V end lost 6 bases, the J end lost 11 bases, and 14 bases lay between the germline ends. CDR3 in DNA: TGCAGTGCCCGACAACAGGGTTTTCAGTACTTC. It is translated as CSARQQGFQYF.

The table lists this clonotype with a few counts. The chain has TRBV7-8 and TRBJ2-1; 10 nucleotides agree with TRBD1. The CDR3 consists of 16 residues. Germline trimming cut 7 bases from V and 6 bases from J; bases unmatched to any gene: 12. CDR1 SGHVS and CDR2 FQNEAQ come from the germline V gene. Written as DNA, the CDR3 is TGTGCCAGCACCCAATTCGGGACAGGGGCTAGCAATGAGCAGTTCTTC. Its protein product is CASTQFGTGASNEQFF.

A few counts support this clonotype. V is TRBV15 and J is TRBJ2-5; no clear D. The germline CDR1 and CDR2 sequences are LNHNV and YYDKDF (reference sequence). Trimming cost V 0 bases and J 3 bases, with 11 bases left between them. There are 15 residues in the CDR3. The CDR3 is CATSRDRASKETQYF. CDR3 in DNA: TGTGCCACCAGCAGAGATAGGGCCAGCAAAGAGACCCAGTACTTC.

The rearrangement uses TRBV30 and TRBJ2-1; D perhaps matches TRBD1 (6 bases). The CDR3 is 15 amino acids. Between the trimmed V and J ends, which lost 5 bases and 4 bases, there was a span of 18 bases. Germline CDR1 GTSNPN, CDR2 SVGIG (reference sequence). CDR3 coding DNA: TGTGCCTGGGGGGAGCCTCGGGACAATTACAATGAGCAGTTCTTC. Translating gives CAWGEPRDNYNEQFF.

CDR3: CASSQDPYTWSTEAFF. The CDR3 nucleotides read TGCGCCAGCAGCCAAGATCCTTACACTTGGAGCACTGAAGCTTTCTTT. V usage is TRBV4-3 and J usage is TRBJ1-1; D is unresolved. Trimming took 0 bases from V and 4 from J, leaving 15 bases between them. The germline gives CDR1 LGHNA, CDR2 YSLEER. This CDR3 spans 16 amino acids.

This clonotype was counted only a few times. V gene TRBV10-3 combines with J gene TRBJ1-1; D ambiguous. The CDR3 is 13 amino acids. Germline assignment: CDR1 ENHRY and CDR2 SYGVKD. Trimming pared 7 bases from V and 3 bases from J, leaving 12 bases between. As DNA, the CDR3 is TGTGCCATCAATGGGCATGGTGACACTGAAGCTTTCTTT. Residues: CAINGHGDTEAFF.

A note on this clonotype: The junction departs from the called germline gene at one end, perhaps through a read error. The chain couples TRBV7-9 to TRBJ2-1, with 10 bases lining up with TRBD1. CDR1 is SEHNR and CDR2 is FQNEAQ in the germline V gene (reference sequence). The CDR3 has 14 amino acids. The CDR3 nucleotides read TGTGCCAGCAGCTCGGGACAGGGGAAGAATGGGCAGTTCTTC. It codes for CASSSGQGKNGQFF.

Only a few counts were recorded for this clonotype. The gene calls are TRBV7-3 and TRBJ2-3; D is perhaps TRBD1 or TRBD2 (6 bases each). V gave up 3 bases and J gave up 2 bases, with 12 bases separating them. This CDR3 comprises 15 residues. Germline V gene sequence: CDR1 SGHTA, CDR2 FQGTGA. CDR3 amino acids: CASSFRGQVTDTQYF. Here the CDR3 DNA reads TGTGCCAGCAGCTTCCGGGGGCAGGTCACAGATACGCAGTATTTT.

The CDR3 loop is CASGGLTGTEAFF. The CDR3 DNA is TGTGCCAGCGGAGGCTTGACGGGGACTGAAGCTTTCTTT. The chain recombines TRBV25-1 with TRBJ1-1, with D uncertain. Germline V gene sequence: CDR1 MGHDK, CDR2 SYGVNS. V shed 8 bases and J shed 5 bases, with 15 bases lying between them. The CDR3 totals 13 residues. The variable domain in full, completed from reference TRBV25-1 and TRBJ1-1, reads EADIYQTPRYLVIGTGKKITLECSQTMGHDKMYWYQQDPGMELHLIHYSYGVNSTEKGDLSSESTVSRIRTEHFPLTLESARPSHTSQYLCASGGLTGTEAFFGQGTRLTVV.

The gene calls are TRBV4-1 and TRBJ1-6, with 9 bases lining up with TRBD1. This CDR3 spans 14 amino acids. Germline CDR1 is MGHRA and CDR2 is YSYEKL. The V gene end was trimmed by 4 bases and the J gene end by 10 bases; junction bases not matched to a gene: 5. CDR3 sequence reads: CASSRDRALSPLHF. The CDR3 DNA is TGCGCCAGCAGCCGGGACAGGGCGTTGTCACCCCTCCACTTT.